A selection of T cell receptor beta chains follows, all from one sample in a study of blood T cell repertoires in COVID-19. The data were produced by immunoSEQ multiplex PCR, yet TCRdb's version contains in-frame clones alone and is incomplete. The table lists 190,000 or so clones, 80% to 90% of them singletons. Specimen: PBMCs or T cells enriched from blood (not recorded which). These receptors all come from a man between 18 and 29 years old with acute COVID-19. Each CDR3 is given with its conserved first and last residue. The D gene is left open where the match is weak. The size of a clone is reported for some rows only, either as once, few or many, or as a class for expanded clones.

clone size	V gene	D gene	J gene	CDR3 length	CDR3 protein	CDR3 DNA
-	TRBV29-1	TRBD1	TRBJ2-7	13	CSVRGQEFYEQYF	TGCAGCGTTCGCGGACAGGAATTCTACGAGCAGTACTTC
-	TRBV19	-	TRBJ1-2	12	CASSVQGNGYTF	TGTGCCAGTAGTGTACAGGGAAACGGCTACACCTTC
-	TRBV4-1	TRBD2	TRBJ2-1	16	CASSRGLAATYNEQFF	TGCGCCAGCAGCCGGGGACTAGCGGCTACCTACAATGAGCAGTTCTTC
-	TRBV28	-	TRBJ2-1	14	CASSFPPSDNEQFF	TGTGCCAGCAGTTTCCCCCCCAGCGACAATGAGCAGTTCTTC
-	TRBV7-2	TRBD2	TRBJ2-7	16	CASSLSGRGSSYEQYF	TGTGCCAGCAGCTTAAGCGGGAGGGGTAGCTCCTACGAGCAGTACTTC
-	TRBV28	-	TRBJ1-4	11	CASSLREKLFF	TGTGCCAGCAGTTTACGGGAAAAACTGTTTTTT
-	TRBV4-1	-	TRBJ1-2	15	CASSQEPGQSYGYTF	TGCGCCAGCAGCCAAGAACCCGGACAGAGCTATGGCTACACCTTC
once	TRBV5-1	TRBD2	TRBJ2-1	15	CASSLQGGSHNEQFF	TGCGCCAGCAGCTTGCAGGGCGGGAGCCACAATGAGCAGTTCTTC
-	TRBV10-3	-	TRBJ1-1	14	CAITLDSLNTEAFF	TGTGCCATCACCCTGGACAGCCTGAACACTGAAGCTTTCTTT
-	TRBV11-2	TRBD1	TRBJ1-2	13	CASTETGGYGYTF	TGTGCCAGCACCGAGACAGGGGGCTATGGCTACACCTTC
few	TRBV5-5	-	TRBJ2-7	14	CASSTRQFSYEQYF	TGTGCCAGCAGCACCAGACAGTTCTCCTACGAGCAGTACTTC
few	TRBV2	TRBD1	TRBJ1-2	14	CASSLDRTGYGYTF	TGTGCCAGCAGTCTGGACAGGACGGGTTATGGCTACACCTTC
-	TRBV5-1	TRBD2	TRBJ2-1	13	CASSVGLADEQFF	TGCGCCAGCAGCGTGGGACTAGCGGATGAGCAGTTCTTC
-	TRBV5-1	TRBD1	TRBJ2-7	16	CASSLDLDRGSYEQYF	TGCGCCAGCAGCTTGGACTTGGACAGGGGCTCCTACGAGCAGTACTTC
-	TRBV2	-	TRBJ2-1	11	CASTVEGVSFF	TGTGCCAGCACGGTAGAAGGTGTTAGCTTCTTC
-	TRBV7-3	-	TRBJ1-4	15	CASSPKTACGEKLFF	TGTGCCAGCAGCCCAAAGACAGCCTGCGGTGAAAAACTGTTTTTT
-	TRBV4-1	-	TRBJ2-1	14	CASSGFGGINEQFF	TGCGCCAGCAGCGGGTTTGGAGGGATCAATGAGCAGTTCTTC
-	TRBV27	TRBD1	TRBJ2-7	18	CASSTGQGASMFTYEQYF	TGTGCCAGCAGTACTGGACAGGGGGCGAGTATGTTCACCTACGAGCAGTACTTC
-	TRBV7-9	TRBD2	TRBJ2-2	17	CASGSGARLAGTGELFF	TGTGCCAGCGGCTCAGGGGCAAGGCTAGCGGGAACCGGGGAGCTGTTTTTT
-	TRBV5-1	-	TRBJ1-4	16	CASSLALGQPNEKLFF	TGCGCCAGCAGCTTGGCTCTAGGACAGCCAAATGAAAAACTGTTTTTT
-	TRBV4-3	TRBD1	TRBJ2-5	15	CASSPDRQGRETQYF	TGCGCCAGCAGCCCCGATCGACAGGGCAGAGAGACCCAGTACTTC
few	TRBV29-1	-	TRBJ2-1	13	CSVEGTDYNEQFF	TGCAGCGTTGAAGGGACAGACTACAATGAGCAGTTCTTC
-	TRBV4-1	TRBD1	TRBJ2-7	15	CASSSGQGPSYEQYF	TGCGCCAGCAGCTCCGGACAGGGACCTTCCTACGAGCAGTACTTC
-	TRBV13	TRBD2	TRBJ2-1	15	CASSSPGTNYNEQFF	TGTGCCAGCAGCTCACCCGGGACTAATTACAATGAGCAGTTCTTC
-	TRBV7-8	TRBD1	TRBJ1-5	15	CASSLEGALNQPQHF	TGTGCCAGCAGCTTAGAGGGGGCCCTCAATCAGCCCCAGCATTTT
-	TRBV30	TRBD1	TRBJ1-6	14	CASRTDRGRSPLHF	TGTGCCTCACGCACTGACAGGGGGCGTTCACCCCTCCACTTT
-	TRBV28	-	TRBJ1-1	14	CASITAAEGPEAFF	TGTGCCAGCATAACGGCGGCTGAGGGCCCTGAAGCTTTCTTT
-	TRBV19	-	TRBJ2-1	15	CASSNKIGGINEQFF	TGTGCCAGTAGTAACAAAATCGGGGGAATCAATGAGCAGTTCTTC
-	TRBV29-1	TRBD1	TRBJ2-1	14	CSVFGQGAVNEQFF	TGCAGCGTTTTCGGACAGGGGGCGGTCAATGAGCAGTTCTTC
-	TRBV28	-	TRBJ1-2	14	CASGQVFSNYGYTF	TGTGCCAGCGGCCAGGTCTTCTCTAACTATGGCTACACCTTC
-	TRBV4-2	TRBD2	TRBJ2-2	17	CASSQDGLAENTGELFF	TGTGCCAGCAGCCAAGACGGACTAGCGGAGAACACCGGGGAGCTGTTTTTT
once	TRBV30	TRBD2	TRBJ2-1	14	CAWSTGGSYNEQFF	TGTGCCTGGAGTACCGGGGGGTCCTACAATGAGCAGTTCTTC
once	TRBV5-4	-	TRBJ1-2	15	CASSLDSGANYGYTF	TGTGCCAGCAGCTTGGATTCGGGAGCTAACTATGGCTACACCTTC
-	TRBV5-6	-	TRBJ2-7	15	CASSLDSTSHYEQYF	TGTGCCAGCAGCTTGGATTCCACATCCCACTACGAGCAGTACTTC
-	TRBV5-1	-	TRBJ2-1	13	CASSFGREGEQFF	TGCGCCAGCAGCTTCGGCAGGGAAGGTGAGCAGTTCTTC
-	TRBV7-6	-	TRBJ2-2	16	CASSLHGQGNTGELFF	TGTGCCAGCAGCTTGCACGGGCAGGGCAACACCGGGGAGCTGTTTTTT
-	TRBV6-7	-	TRBJ2-3	15	CASKVGGRFTDTQYF	TGTGCCAGCAAGGTGGGAGGCCGATTCACGGATACGCAGTATTTT
-	TRBV27	-	TRBJ2-3	14	CASSSPTSTDTQYF	TGTGCCAGCAGTTCACCGACTAGCACAGATACGCAGTATTTT
-	TRBV27	-	TRBJ1-4	13	CASSLAGREKLFF	TGTGCCAGCAGTTTAGCTGGGCGTGAAAAACTGTTTTTT
-	TRBV25-1	-	TRBJ1-6	17	CASSSGFSSSYNSPLHF	TGTGCCAGCAGTTCAGGGTTCTCGAGCTCCTATAATTCACCCCTCCACTTT